These 12 T cell receptor beta chains originate from one sample sequenced in a study of response to subunit inactivated influenza vaccine. One entry per CDR3 protein results from TCRdb running MiXCR on the RT-PCR reads. The sample lists about half a million distinct CDR3 sequences, approximately 11% occurring once. The specimen comprised PBMCs from blood, sampled around seven weeks after vaccination. The receptors derive from a man aged 50-60 years who received an inactivated influenza vaccine.

The chain links TRBV7-2 to TRBJ2-5; TRBD2 matches 13 bases. The length of the CDR3 is 15 residues. Germline trimming cut 7 bases from V and 5 bases from J; bases unmatched to any gene: 7. Germline V gene sequence: CDR1 SGHTA, CDR2 FQGNSA. The DNA of the CDR3 is TGTGCCAGCACCAGGACTAGCGGGGGCTTGGAGACCCAGTACTTC. This gives the protein CASTRTSGGLETQYF. Drawing the rest from reference TRBV7-2 and TRBJ2-5, the complete variable domain is GAGVSQSPSNKVTEKGKDVELRCDPISGHTALYWYRQSLGQGLEFLIYFQGNSAPDKSGLPSDRFSAERTGGSVSTLTIQRTQQEDSAVYLCASTRTSGGLETQYFGPGTRLLVL.

This clonotype turned up a few times. CDR3 coding DNA: TGTGCCAGCAGCCTGACTAGCGGCACCGGGGAGCTGTTTTTT. Its translation: CASSLTSGTGELFF. The chain has TRBV12-3 or TRBV12-4 and TRBJ2-2; 9 bases agree with TRBD2. The CDR3 has 14 residues. Trimming took 6 bases from V and 4 from J; bases not matched to a gene: 3.

The sample holds a few counts of this clonotype. The V and J genes are TRBV27 and TRBJ2-3, with D unresolved. The CDR3 runs to 13 residues. V was cut by 8 bases and J by 4 bases, with 13 bases left in between. Germline-derived CDR1 and CDR2 are MNHEY and SMNVEV (reference sequence). CDR3 sequence (DNA): TGTGCCAGCGCCGAAATAGCCGCAGATACGCAGTATTTT. As protein: CASAEIAADTQYF.

J is TRBJ2-3 and V is TRBV6-2 or TRBV6-3; 7 bases align to TRBD1. The CDR3 loop spans 18 amino acids. With 2 bases clipped from V and 0 bases from J, the junction kept 11 bases outside the gene matches. The germline gives CDR1 MNHEY, CDR2 SVGEGT. The CDR3 spells CASSYATFGQDSTDTQYF. DNA for the CDR3: TGTGCCAGCAGTTACGCGACATTTGGACAGGACAGCACAGATACGCAGTATTTT.

In its sample, this clonotype was seen a few times. The chain couples TRBV7-2 to TRBJ1-5; the D gene is possibly TRBD1 (6 bases). V was cut by 3 bases and J by 5 bases, with 14 bases left in between. The CDR3 sequence is 15 residues long. CDR1 SGHTA and CDR2 FQGNSA come from the germline V gene. CDR3 sequence reads: CASSFVGAGDQPQHF. CDR3 DNA: TGTGCCAGCAGCTTTGTGGGGGCGGGAGATCAGCCCCAGCATTTT.

The CDR3 spells CSARNWLGTDTQYF. CDR3 DNA sequence: TGCAGTGCTAGGAATTGGCTGGGCACAGATACGCAGTATTTT. The chain links TRBV20-1 to TRBJ2-3; D not resolved. The CDR3 loop spans 14 amino acids. CDR1 and CDR2 (germline): DFQATT, SNEGSKA (reference sequence). Trimming took off 3 bases at V and 1 base at J, with 11 bases between the two ends.

Ten or more counts support this clonotype. The chain couples TRBV29-1 to TRBJ2-5; the match to TRBD1 covers 8 bases. Germline CDR1 and CDR2: SQVTM and ANQGSEA. The CDR3 runs to 13 residues. The junction had 8 bases not matched to a gene; V was cut back by 6 bases and J by 5 bases. CDR3 sequence (DNA): TGCAGCGTCAGGGACAGGAGCTGGGAGACCCAGTACTTC. Translated: CSVRDRSWETQYF.

A few counts support this clonotype. The chain carries TRBV20-1 and TRBJ2-1, with D unresolved. V was pared by 3 bases and J by 0 bases, with 9 bases between. The CDR3 is made up of 14 amino acids. CDR1 is DFQATT and CDR2 is SNEGSKA in the germline V gene (reference sequence). The CDR3 loop is CSARSGTSYNEQFF. For the CDR3, the DNA is TGCAGTGCTAGGTCAGGAACCTCCTACAATGAGCAGTTCTTC.

V gene TRBV4-3 combines with J gene TRBJ1-2; weak D call: TRBD1 (5 bases). V shed 0 bases and J shed 4 bases, with 12 bases lying between them. The CDR3 runs to 15 residues. Germline V CDR1 and CDR2: LGHNA, YSLEER. The CDR3 region has the DNA TGCGCCAGCAGCCAAGACGAGGGGACGGGCTATGGCTACACCTTC. Translating gives CASSQDEGTGYGYTF.

The J gene is TRBJ1-1, the V gene TRBV3-1; no reliable D call. V lost 1 base and J lost 1, with 10 bases in between. The CDR3 has 15 residues. CDR1 is LGHDT, CDR2 YNNKEL, per germline (reference sequence). This CDR3 is CASSQGSGRNTEAFF. DNA for the CDR3: TGTGCCAGCAGCCAAGGGTCAGGACGGAACACTGAAGCTTTCTTT.

The chain is built from TRBV15 and TRBJ2-3; TRBD1 is a possible D gene (7 bases). CDR1 is LNHNV and CDR2 is YYDKDF in the germline V gene (reference sequence). This CDR3 spans 14 amino acids. The V end was cut by 6 bases, the J end by 3 bases, with 13 bases between. CDR3 residues: CATRVPGGTDTQYF. The CDR3 region has the DNA TGTGCCACCAGGGTCCCAGGGGGGACAGATACGCAGTATTTT.

The DNA for the CDR3 is TGTGCCAGCAGTCCCAGGGGGGTAGCCAAAAACATTCAGTACTTC. This translates into CASSPRGVAKNIQYF. The chain recombines TRBV6-1 with TRBJ2-4, with TRBD1 as a possible D gene (7 bases). V dropped 5 bases and J dropped 0 bases, with 11 bases sitting between them. This CDR3 region has 15 residues. From germline, CDR1 is MNHNS and CDR2 SASEGT.